Below are 13 T cell receptor beta chains sequenced from a single sample in a study of shared clonotypes between healthy human individuals. Generated by immunoSEQ multiplex PCR, the TCRdb table keeps only in-frame clones and is missing some. The sample has 2 million to 2.5 million clones, 85% to 95% seen once; the top ten hold about 0.13%. The sequencing sample was made of naive CD4+ T cells sorted from blood. Indicated subset: CD45RA+ positively selected. These receptors were obtained from a young man in good health.

J is TRBJ2-7 and V is TRBV5-1, with 12 bases aligning to TRBD1. Germline CDR1 SGHRS, CDR2 YFSETQ. J was trimmed by 5 bases and V by 5 bases; bases with no gene match: 8. The CDR3 runs 15 residues. The CDR3 spells CASRISGTGGDEQYF. In nucleotides, the CDR3 is TGCGCCAGCAGAATCTCGGGGACAGGGGGCGACGAGCAGTACTTC.

The rearrangement links TRBV28 to TRBJ2-7, with 7 bases matching TRBD1. The germline V gene encodes CDR1 MDHEN and CDR2 SYDVKM. The CDR3 spans 13 residues. V was pared by 7 bases and J by 7 bases, with 10 bases of the junction left unmatched. CDR3 protein: CASKPGQRGEQYF. DNA for the CDR3: TGTGCCAGCAAGCCGGGACAGAGGGGGGAGCAGTACTTC.

The chain links TRBV5-1 to TRBJ1-1; TRBD1 matches at 8 bases. CDR1 is SGHRS, CDR2 YFSETQ, per germline. This CDR3 comprises 15 residues. J lost 1 base, V lost 2 bases, and 4 bases had no gene match. This CDR3 is CASSFPGQGNTEAFF. As DNA, the CDR3 is TGCGCCAGCAGCTTTCCAGGACAGGGGAACACTGAAGCTTTCTTT.

This chain uses TRBV4-1 with TRBJ1-5; 9 nucleotides agree with TRBD1. V gave up 1 base and J gave up 5 bases; unmatched junction bases: 15. The CDR3 is 19 residues long. Germline V gene lookup returns CDR1 MGHRA and CDR2 YSYEKL. The CDR3 nucleotides read TGCGCCAGCAGCCAAGCGAGTATGGTGGACAGGGGACGGGATCAGCCCCAGCATTTT. This translates into CASSQASMVDRGRDQPQHF.

The gene calls are TRBV11-3 and TRBJ2-7, with 10 bases matching TRBD1. J gave up 6 bases and V 3 bases, and 5 bases lay outside the gene matches. This CDR3 is 14 amino acids long. Germline V CDR1 and CDR2: SGHNT, YENEEA. The CDR3 bases are TGTGCCAGCAGCTTGGGGGGACAGGGGCGCGAGCAGTACTTC. This sequence encodes CASSLGGQGREQYF. The variable domain in full, with the rest retrieved from reference TRBV11-3 and TRBJ2-7, is EAGVVQSPRYKIIEKKQPVAFWCNPISGHNTLYWYLQNLGQGPELLIRYENEEAVDDSQLPKDRFSAERLKGVDSTLKIQPAELGDSAVYLCASSLGGQGREQYFGPGTRLTVT.

V gene TRBV18 combines with J gene TRBJ2-7; D is unresolved. CDR3 length equals 14 residues. V was cut by 0 bases and J by 1 base, with 7 bases left in between. Germline values: CDR1 KGHSH, CDR2 LQKENI. The CDR3 region has the DNA TGTGCCAGCTCACCACCGAACTTTTCCTACGAGCAGTACTTC. Translation: CASSPPNFSYEQYF. Supplemented by reference TRBV18 and TRBJ2-7, the full variable domain reads NAGVMQNPRHLVRRRGQEARLRCSPMKGHSHVYWYRQLPEEGLKFMVYLQKENIIDESGMPKERFSAEFPKEGPSILRIQQVVRGDSAAYFCASSPPNFSYEQYFGPGTRLTVT.

The chain joins TRBV6-6 to TRBJ2-1; D call uncertain. Trimming took off 4 bases at V and 3 bases at J, with 10 bases between the two ends. The V gene's germline CDR1 is MNHNY and CDR2 SVGAGI (reference sequence). The CDR3 totals 14 residues. The CDR3 here is CASSSPTGYNEQFF. The CDR3 DNA sequence: TGTGCCAGCAGTTCACCGACCGGCTACAATGAGCAGTTCTTC.

This clone was found once. CDR3 sequence: CASSETNRGVEAFF. DNA of the CDR3: TGTGCCAGCAGCGAAACTAACAGGGGAGTAGAAGCTTTCTTT. This chain joins TRBV5-4 and TRBJ1-1, with 7 bases aligning to TRBD1. V gave up 4 bases and J gave up 8 bases; unmatched junction bases: 11. CDR1 and CDR2 (germline): SGHNT, YYREEE (reference sequence). This CDR3 is built from 14 residues. Based on the CDR3 plus reference TRBV5-4 and TRBJ1-1, the full variable domain is ETGVTQSPTHLIKTRGQQVTLRCSSQSGHNTVSWYQQALGQGPQFIFQYYREEENGRGNFPPRFSGLQFPNYSSELNVNALELDDSALYLCASSETNRGVEAFFGQGTRLTVV.

The rearrangement links TRBV5-1 to TRBJ2-5, with D possibly matching TRBD2 (5 bases). Germline loops: CDR1 SGHRS, CDR2 YFSETQ. The ends were cut back, 4 bases at V and 5 bases at J, with 18 bases in the middle. CDR3 size: 15 residues. In DNA form, the CDR3 reads TGCGCCAGCAGCCCGGGGAACTCAATGGGGGAGACCCAGTACTTC. Protein: CASSPGNSMGETQYF.

The J gene is TRBJ1-4, the V gene TRBV27; a weak D match, TRBD1 (5 bases). This CDR3 is built from 15 residues. Germline V gene data show CDR1 as MNHEY and CDR2 as SMNVEV (reference sequence). Trimming took 2 bases from V and 7 from J, leaving 14 bases between them. CDR3 DNA sequence: TGTGCCAGCAGTTTAGGGGCGGGATCGAGTGAAAAACTGTTTTTT. Translating it yields CASSLGAGSSEKLFF.

This chain uses TRBV7-2 with TRBJ2-7, with D unresolved. Germline values: CDR1 SGHTA, CDR2 FQGNSA. V was clipped by 5 bases and J by 0 bases, with 5 bases between them. The CDR3 extends over 12 amino acids. The chain's CDR3 is CASSHYSYEQYF. The DNA for the CDR3 is TGTGCCAGCAGCCATTACTCCTACGAGCAGTACTTC.

V usage is TRBV7-2 and J usage is TRBJ2-5; D is perhaps TRBD1 (6 bases). Matching the DNA end better, TRBJ2-7 makes the J call doubtful. The CDR3 contains 14 residues. Germline V CDR1 and CDR2: SGHTA, FQGNSA. In nucleotides, the CDR3 is TGTGCCAGCAGCTTAAACAGGGATTCCCACGAGCAGTACTTC. Translated: CASSLNRDSHEQYF.

This chain joins TRBV5-8 and TRBJ2-7, with D unresolved. Looked up from germline, CDR1 is SGHTS and CDR2 is YDEGEE. V lost 3 bases and J 3 bases, leaving 10 bases between the germline ends. This CDR3 is built from 13 residues. The CDR3 nucleotides read TGTGCCAGCAGCTCGATGCCAGGCTACGAGCAGTACTTC. Protein product: CASSSMPGYEQYF. The whole variable domain, filled in from reference TRBV5-8 and TRBJ2-7, reads EAGVTQSPTHLIKTRGQQATLRCSPISGHTSVYWYQQALGLGLQFLLWYDEGEERNRGNFPPRFSGRQFPNYSSELNVNALELEDSALYLCASSSMPGYEQYFGPGTRLTVT.